What follows describes a single T cell receptor (beta chain). The antigen is not known. The data derive from a study of OX40 agonist ivuxolimab in advanced cancers. Study summary: Patients got intravenous ivuxolimab at 0.01 to 10 mg/kg every 2 weeks. Three patients had partial responses: one hepatocellular carcinoma, two cutaneous melanoma. Study outcomes and limitations: Also showing low normalized T-cell clonal expansion were some of the nonresponders.

V lost 1 base, J lost 2 bases, and 7 bases lay in between. This CDR3 comprises 13 residues. Germline CDR1 reads SQVTM; CDR2 reads ANQGSEA. Clones were read by immunoSEQ multiplex PCR, and TCRdb kept only the in-frame ones, dropping some. The data contain roughly 100,000 clones, roughly nine tenths of them seen just once; the ten biggest clones take up 5.5%. V usage is TRBV29-1 and J usage is TRBJ2-3; D ambiguous. Material: CD4+ or CD8+ T cells sorted from blood, obtained in a trial of the OX40 agonist ivuxolimab. The source is an adult with an advanced solid tumor such as melanoma, head and neck, liver or kidney cancer. The CDR3 DNA follows: TGCAGCGTTGAAGTCGGTTCCACAGATACGCAGTATTTT. Amino acid sequence: CSVEVGSTDTQYF.